The 5 T cell receptor beta chains below were found in one sample sequenced in a study of beta chain features in type 1 diabetes. Since all of the isolated RNA was reverse transcribed, expressed TCRB transcripts were what got sequenced. Sequencing used immunoSEQ multiplex PCR; TCRdb keeps in-frame clones, though not all of them. There are a few hundred thousand clones in the sample; over 13% occur only once, and under 0.02% lies in the top ten. The sequenced sample was naive CD4+ T cells from blood. These receptors were collected from a woman between 18 and 29 years old in good health.

This clone was observed a handful of times. This CDR3 reads CASTPHGVETQYF. As DNA, the CDR3 is TGTGCCAGCACCCCGCACGGGGTAGAGACCCAGTACTTC. The chain combines TRBV7-2 with TRBJ2-5; tentative D call: TRBD2 (5 bases). Trimming cost V 7 bases and J 4 bases, with 13 bases left between them. CDR1 and CDR2 from the germline V gene are SGHTA and FQGNSA. The CDR3 has 13 amino acids.

V is TRBV7-2 and J is TRBJ1-1; a weak D match, TRBD1 (6 bases). The V and J ends lost 6 bases and 4 bases respectively, with 12 bases between them. The CDR3 runs to 13 residues. Germline lookup yields CDR1 SGHTA and CDR2 FQGNSA. CDR3 protein: CASSARGITEAFF. For the CDR3, the DNA is TGTGCCAGCAGTGCGAGGGGGATCACTGAAGCTTTCTTT.

This clone was counted between two and nine times. The V call is TRBV9, the J call TRBJ2-3; 8 positions agree with TRBD2. Trimming removed 0 bases from V and 6 bases from J; junction bases left unmatched: 6. Germline CDR1 and CDR2: SGDLS and YYNGEE. The CDR3 length is 15 residues. CDR3 residues: CASSVVAGGGDTQYF. CDR3 bases: TGTGCCAGCAGCGTAGTGGCGGGAGGTGGGGATACGCAGTATTTT.

This clone has only a few counts. The rearrangement uses TRBV6-5 and TRBJ2-3, with a possible D match to TRBD1 (6 bases). CDR3 size: 15 residues. V lost 10 bases to trimming and J lost 5 bases, with 22 bases between them. CDR1 and CDR2 from the germline V gene are MNHEY and SVGAGI. In nucleotides, the CDR3 is TGTGCCACCGAGGACAGAGCTTATCACAGAGATACGCAGTATTTT. This sequence encodes CATEDRAYHRDTQYF.

V gene TRBV4-2 combines with J gene TRBJ2-3; no definite D call. The germline CDR1 and CDR2 sequences are LGHNA and YNFKEQ. This CDR3 has 12 residues. V was pared by 4 bases and J by 4 bases, with 6 bases between. Here the CDR3 DNA reads TGTGCCAGCAGCCGCGAGTCAGATACGCAGTATTTT. Translation: CASSRESDTQYF.